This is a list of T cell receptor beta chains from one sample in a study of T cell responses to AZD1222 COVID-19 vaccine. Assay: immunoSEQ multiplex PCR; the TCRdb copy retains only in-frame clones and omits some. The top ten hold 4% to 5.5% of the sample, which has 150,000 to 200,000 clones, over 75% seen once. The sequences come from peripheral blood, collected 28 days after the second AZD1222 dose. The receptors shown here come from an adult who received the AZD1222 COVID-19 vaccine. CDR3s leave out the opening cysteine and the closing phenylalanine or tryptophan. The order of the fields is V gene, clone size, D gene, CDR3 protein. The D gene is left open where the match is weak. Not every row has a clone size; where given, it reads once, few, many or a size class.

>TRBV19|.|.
ASSLRTLGLNEKLF
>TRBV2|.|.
ASSDGVSSTDTQY
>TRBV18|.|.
ASSPWASGASGNTIY
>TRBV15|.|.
ATSRELVRMASNQPQH
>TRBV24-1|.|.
ATRANRRPFSYEQY
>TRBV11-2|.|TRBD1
ASSPQGEVSPLH
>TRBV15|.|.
ATSRDRRNNEKLF
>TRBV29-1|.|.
SVNNGYT
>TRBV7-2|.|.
ASSPNRLTMNTEAF
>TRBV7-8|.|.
ASSLRAGPYSNQPQH
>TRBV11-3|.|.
ASSPGGSGVTEAF
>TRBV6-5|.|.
ASTQGGAFYGYT
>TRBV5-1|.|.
ASSLASDGFGATEAF
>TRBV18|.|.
ASSPPGRQTGGTNEKLF
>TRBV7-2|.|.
ASSFGGPVVQPQH
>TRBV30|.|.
AWKNTGAGANVLT
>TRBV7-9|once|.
ASSYELSMETQY
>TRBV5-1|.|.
ASSPTPQGPKSYEQY
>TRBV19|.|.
ASKGGDPNFATEAF
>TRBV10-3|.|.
AISENPSTDTQY
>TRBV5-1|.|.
ASSLAPRGSDYGYT
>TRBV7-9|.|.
ASSLSLSYEQY
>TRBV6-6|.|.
ASSRRIVPQKSGELF
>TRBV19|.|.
ASHDNYQPQH
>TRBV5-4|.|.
ASSLAAATDTQY
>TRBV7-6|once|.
ASSSADYNSPLH
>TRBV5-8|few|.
ASSPRPLPGNTIY
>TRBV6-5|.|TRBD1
ASSTTGGAGKLF
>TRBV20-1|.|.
SASGDATNEKLF
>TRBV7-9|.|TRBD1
ASSWAGQVHGYT
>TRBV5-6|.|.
ASSLVGNSGNTIY
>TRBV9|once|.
ASSPEVGDNEQF
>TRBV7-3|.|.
ASSLTLGNTEAF
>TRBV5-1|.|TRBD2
ASNTLAGSTDTQY
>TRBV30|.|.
AWELGPDTQY
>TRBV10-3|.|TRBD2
AAASGGATDTQY
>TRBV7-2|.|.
ASSLEGQSYNEQF
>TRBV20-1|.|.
SANPDAF